This entry concerns a single T cell receptor (beta chain). TCRdb itself ran the PCR reads through MiXCR, one entry per CDR3 protein. The sample includes 6,500 to 7,000 distinct CDR3 sequences, roughly 30% of them seen just once. The data are from a study of immune characterization of retroperitoneal liposarcoma. The germline CDR1 and CDR2 sequences are SGHVS and FNYEAQ. This CDR3 comprises 14 residues. J gave up 5 bases and V 5 bases, and 8 bases lay outside the gene matches. This chain uses TRBV7-6 with TRBJ2-7, with 8 bases identical to TRBD2. The TCR was taken from a male donor with retroperitoneal liposarcoma. Material for sequencing was blood. The CDR3 here is CASSPGGGVDEQYF. The CDR3 DNA is TGTGCCAGCAGCCCGGGGGGGGGGGTTGACGAGCAGTACTTC.